The present T cell receptor beta chain was sequenced within a study of PD-1 blockade in classical Hodgkin lymphoma. Study background: Patients in the cohort were put on intravenous nivolumab, 3 mg/kg every 2 weeks.

Trimming at V came to 6 bases and at J to 3 bases, leaving 3 bases not matched to a gene. Germline lookup yields CDR1 MDHEN and CDR2 SYDVKM. This CDR3 region has 13 residues. Every one of the patients relapsed after autologous stem cell transplantation (brentuximab vedotin exposure was variable). In the case of this clone: As yet, its antigen is unknown.

Findings and limits, study-wide: CD4+ TCR diversity rose significantly by C4D1, and CD8+ TCR diversity did not. Complete responders' baseline diversity resembled that of newly diagnosed patients. Newly diagnosed patients were reported to exhibit reduced baseline TCR diversity relative to healthy donors.

Method: immunoSEQ multiplex PCR; TCRdb's copy keeps in-frame clones and lacks some. This table holds 30,000 to 50,000 clones, around 78% found once. Here the sequenced sample was peripheral blood mononuclear cells (PBMCs), taken at baseline. The clonotype was recovered from a human donor with classical Hodgkin lymphoma. V gene TRBV28 combines with J gene TRBJ1-1; 8 bases are shared with TRBD1. The CDR3, as DNA: TGTGCCAGCAGGGACAGGGTAGACACTGAAGCTTTCTTT. Its translation: CASRDRVDTEAFF.